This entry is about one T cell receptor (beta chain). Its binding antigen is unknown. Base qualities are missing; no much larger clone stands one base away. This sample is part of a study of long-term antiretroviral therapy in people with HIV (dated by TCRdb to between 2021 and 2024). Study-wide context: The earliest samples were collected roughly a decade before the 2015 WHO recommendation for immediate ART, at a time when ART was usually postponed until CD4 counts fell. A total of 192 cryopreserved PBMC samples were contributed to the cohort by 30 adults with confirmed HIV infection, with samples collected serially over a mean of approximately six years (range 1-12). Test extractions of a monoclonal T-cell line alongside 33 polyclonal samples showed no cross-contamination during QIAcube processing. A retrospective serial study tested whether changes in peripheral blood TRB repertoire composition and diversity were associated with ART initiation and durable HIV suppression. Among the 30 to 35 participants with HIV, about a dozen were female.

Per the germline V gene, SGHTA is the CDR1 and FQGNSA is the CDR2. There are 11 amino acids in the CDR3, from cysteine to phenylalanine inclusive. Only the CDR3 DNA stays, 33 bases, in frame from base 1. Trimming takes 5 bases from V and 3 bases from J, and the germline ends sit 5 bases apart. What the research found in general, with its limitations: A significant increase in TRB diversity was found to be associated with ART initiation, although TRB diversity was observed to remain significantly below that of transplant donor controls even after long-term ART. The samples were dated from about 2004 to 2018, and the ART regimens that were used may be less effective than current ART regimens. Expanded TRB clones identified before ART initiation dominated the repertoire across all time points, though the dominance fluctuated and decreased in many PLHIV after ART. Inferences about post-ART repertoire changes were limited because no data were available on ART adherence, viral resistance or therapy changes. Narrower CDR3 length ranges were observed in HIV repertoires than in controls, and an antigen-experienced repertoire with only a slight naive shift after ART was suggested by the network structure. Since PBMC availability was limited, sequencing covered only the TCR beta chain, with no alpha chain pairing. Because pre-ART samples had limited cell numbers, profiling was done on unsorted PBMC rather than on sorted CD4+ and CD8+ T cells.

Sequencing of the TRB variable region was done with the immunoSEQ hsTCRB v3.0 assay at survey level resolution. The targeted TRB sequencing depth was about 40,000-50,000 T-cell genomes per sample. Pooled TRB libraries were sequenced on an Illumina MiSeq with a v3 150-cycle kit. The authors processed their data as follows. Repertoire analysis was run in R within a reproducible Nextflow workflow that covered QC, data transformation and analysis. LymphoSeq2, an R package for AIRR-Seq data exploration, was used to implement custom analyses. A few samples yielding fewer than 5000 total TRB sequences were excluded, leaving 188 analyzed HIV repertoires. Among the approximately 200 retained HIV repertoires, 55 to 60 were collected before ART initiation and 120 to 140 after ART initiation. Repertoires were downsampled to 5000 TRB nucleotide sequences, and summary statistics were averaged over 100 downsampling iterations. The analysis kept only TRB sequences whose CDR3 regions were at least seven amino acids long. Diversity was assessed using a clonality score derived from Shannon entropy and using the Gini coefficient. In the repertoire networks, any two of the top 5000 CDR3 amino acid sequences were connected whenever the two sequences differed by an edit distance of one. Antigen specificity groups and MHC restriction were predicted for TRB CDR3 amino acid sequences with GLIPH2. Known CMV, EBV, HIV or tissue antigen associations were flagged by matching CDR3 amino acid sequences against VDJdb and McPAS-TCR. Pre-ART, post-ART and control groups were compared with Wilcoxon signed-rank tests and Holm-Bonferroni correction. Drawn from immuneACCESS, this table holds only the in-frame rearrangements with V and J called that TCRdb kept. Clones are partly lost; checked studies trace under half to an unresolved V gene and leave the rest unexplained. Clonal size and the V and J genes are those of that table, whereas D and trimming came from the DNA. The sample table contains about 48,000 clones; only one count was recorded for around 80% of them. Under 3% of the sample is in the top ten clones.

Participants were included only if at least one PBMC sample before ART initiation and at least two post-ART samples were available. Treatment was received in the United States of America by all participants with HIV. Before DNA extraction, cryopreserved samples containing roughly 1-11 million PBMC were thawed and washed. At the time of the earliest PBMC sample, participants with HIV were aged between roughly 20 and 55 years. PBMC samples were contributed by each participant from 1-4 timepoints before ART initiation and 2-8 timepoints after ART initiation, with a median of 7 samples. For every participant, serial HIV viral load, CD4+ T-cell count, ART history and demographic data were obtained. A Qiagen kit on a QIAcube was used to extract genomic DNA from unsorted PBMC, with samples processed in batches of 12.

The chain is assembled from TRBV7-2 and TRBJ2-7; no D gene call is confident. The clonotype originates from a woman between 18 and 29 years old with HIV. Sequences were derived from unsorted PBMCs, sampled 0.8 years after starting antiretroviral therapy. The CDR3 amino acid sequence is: CASSPGYEQYF. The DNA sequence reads TGTGCCAGCAGCCCCGGCTACGAGCAGTACTTC.